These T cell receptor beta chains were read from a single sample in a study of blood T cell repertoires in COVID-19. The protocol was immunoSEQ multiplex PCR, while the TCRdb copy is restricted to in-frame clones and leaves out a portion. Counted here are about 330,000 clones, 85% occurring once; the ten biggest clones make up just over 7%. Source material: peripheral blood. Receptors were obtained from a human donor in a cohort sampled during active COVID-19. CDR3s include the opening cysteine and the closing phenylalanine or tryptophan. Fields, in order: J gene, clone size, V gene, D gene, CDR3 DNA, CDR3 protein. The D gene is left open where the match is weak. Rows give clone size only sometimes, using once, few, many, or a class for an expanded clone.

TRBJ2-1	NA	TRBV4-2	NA	TGTGCCAGCAGCCAAGATTCGGACAATGAGCAGTTCTTC	CASSQDSDNEQFF
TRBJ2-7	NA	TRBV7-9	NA	TGTGCCAGCAGCTTATTTCAGGCAGGGTACGAGCAGTACTTC	CASSLFQAGYEQYF
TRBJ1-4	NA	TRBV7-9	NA	TGTGCCAGCAGCCAGGGACAAGCAACTAATGAAAAACTGTTTTTT	CASSQGQATNEKLFF
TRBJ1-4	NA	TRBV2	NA	TGTGCCAGCCTCGGACAGCCCACCCAAACTAATGAAAAACTGTTTTTT	CASLGQPTQTNEKLFF
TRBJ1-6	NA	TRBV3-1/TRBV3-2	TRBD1	TGTGCCAGCAGCCCTGGTCAGGGGGCATCACCCCTCCACTTT	CASSPGQGASPLHF
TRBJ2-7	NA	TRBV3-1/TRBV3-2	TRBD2	TGTGCCAGCAGCCTCACCGGGACTAGCGTCCACGAGCAGTACTTC	CASSLTGTSVHEQYF
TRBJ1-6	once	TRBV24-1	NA	TGTGCCACCAGTGATGGGCACACTAATTCACCCCTCCACTTT	CATSDGHTNSPLHF
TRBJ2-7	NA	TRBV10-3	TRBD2	TGTGCCATCAGTGAGTCGAAAGTTCTAGCGGGGGGCAGGTACGAGCAGTACTTC	CAISESKVLAGGRYEQYF
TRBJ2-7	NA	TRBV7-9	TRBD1	TGTGCCAGCAGCTGGGGACAGGGGGGCTACGAGCAGTACTTC	CASSWGQGGYEQYF
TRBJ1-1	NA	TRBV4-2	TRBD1	TGTGCCAGCAGCCCCCTAGAAGGGGGCGCTTTCAGGGTCACTGAAGCTTTCTTT	CASSPLEGGAFRVTEAFF
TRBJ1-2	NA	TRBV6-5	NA	TGTGCCAGCAGGTATGGACAGTACTATGGCTACACCTTC	CASRYGQYYGYTF
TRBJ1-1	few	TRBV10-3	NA	TGTGCCATCAACCCCGGGGAAGGGAAAGCTTTCTTT	CAINPGEGKAFF
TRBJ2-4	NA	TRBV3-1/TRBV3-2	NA	TGTGCCAGCAGCCAAGATGGGGCACTAGCCAAAAACATTCAGTACTTC	CASSQDGALAKNIQYF
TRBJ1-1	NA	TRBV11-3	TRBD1	TGTGCCAGCAGCTTAGATCTACAGGGGCAAGCTTTCTTT	CASSLDLQGQAFF
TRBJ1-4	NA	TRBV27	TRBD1	TGTGCCAGCAGTTTCTCGACAGGGGATGAAAAACTGTTTTTT	CASSFSTGDEKLFF
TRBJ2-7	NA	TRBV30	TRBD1	TGTGCCTGGGCTCCGGGACAGGGGCCCTACGAGCAGTACTTC	CAWAPGQGPYEQYF
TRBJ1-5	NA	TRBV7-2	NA	TGTGCCAGCAGCTTAGACGGGGGTTCGGGTCAGCCCCAGCATTTT	CASSLDGGSGQPQHF
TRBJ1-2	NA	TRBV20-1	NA	TGCAGTGCTAGTCCCCCGGGACTCACTGGCTACACCTTC	CSASPPGLTGYTF
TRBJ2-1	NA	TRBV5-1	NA	TGCGCCAGCAGCTTGGGAGTAAACAATGAGCAGTTCTTC	CASSLGVNNEQFF
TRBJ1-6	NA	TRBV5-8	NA	TGTGCCAGCAGCTTGGCAATTATATCCCTTACAAGCTATAATTCACCCCTCCACTTT	CASSLAIISLTSYNSPLHF
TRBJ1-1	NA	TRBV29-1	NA	TGCAGCGTTGCCTCGGACAGAATGAACACTGAAGCTTTCTTT	CSVASDRMNTEAFF
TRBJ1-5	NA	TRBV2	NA	TGTGCCAGCAGTGAGATTGGACGGGGGGTACGCAATCAGCCCCAGCATTTT	CASSEIGRGVRNQPQHF